These T cell receptor beta chains were read from a single sample in a study of blood T cell repertoires in COVID-19. Produced via immunoSEQ multiplex PCR; TCRdb's table is partial and in-frame only. The sample lists tens of thousands of clones, 80% seen once, with around 5.2% in the top ten. The sample comprised peripheral blood. These receptors were collected from a woman in her 70s with acute or convalescent COVID-19. The CDR3 runs from the conserved cysteine through the conserved F or W. The order of the fields is D gene, V gene, clone size, J gene, CDR3 protein, CDR3 DNA. D genes are given only for firm matches. Part of the rows lack a size; the others show once, few, many or a class for expanded clones.

>.|TRBV6-1|.|TRBJ1-2
CASSEGGSHYYGYTF
TGTGCCAGCAGTGAAGGAGGCAGCCACTACTATGGCTACACCTTC
>.|TRBV7-8|.|TRBJ1-1
CASSLEAGSANTEAFF
TGTGCCAGCAGCTTAGAGGCAGGGTCTGCGAACACTGAAGCTTTCTTT
>.|TRBV7-7|.|TRBJ2-2
CASSLTEGGTGELFF
TGTGCCAGCAGCTTAACGGAGGGAGGCACCGGGGAGCTGTTTTTT
>.|TRBV7-2|.|TRBJ1-4
CASSPEGRRVEKLFF
TGTGCCAGCAGCCCCGAGGGCAGACGAGTTGAAAAACTGTTTTTT
>TRBD2|TRBV7-2|.|TRBJ2-7
CASSSGLAEGYEQYF
TGTGCCAGCAGCTCTGGACTAGCGGAGGGCTACGAGCAGTACTTC
>TRBD1|TRBV18|.|TRBJ1-2
CASSPQGAQGYTF
TGTGCCAGCTCGCCACAGGGGGCGCAGGGCTACACCTTC
>TRBD2|TRBV9|once|TRBJ2-1
CASSVAGGPDNEQFF
TGTGCCAGCAGCGTAGCGGGGGGGCCGGACAATGAGCAGTTCTTC
>.|TRBV13|few|TRBJ1-6
CASSLVTPGTPNNSPLHF
TGTGCCAGCAGCCTAGTCACACCAGGGACACCCAATAATTCACCCCTCCACTTT
>.|TRBV5-6|few|TRBJ1-6
CASSDTRDIYNSPLHF
TGTGCCAGCAGCGACACACGGGACATCTATAATTCACCCCTCCACTTT
>TRBD2|TRBV4-2|.|TRBJ2-3
CASSQELATLPDTQYF
TGTGCCAGCAGCCAAGAACTAGCGACCCTTCCCGATACGCAGTATTTT
>.|TRBV4-1|.|TRBJ1-5
CASSQVAGPQHF
TGCGCCAGCAGCCAAGTAGCTGGGCCCCAGCATTTT
>TRBD1|TRBV18|.|TRBJ1-2
CASSPGPTGSGYTF
TGTGCCAGCTCACCAGGGCCGACAGGGAGTGGCTACACCTTC
>.|TRBV5-8|.|TRBJ1-2
CASSFGGAYGGYTF
TGTGCCAGCAGCTTTGGAGGCGCATATGGGGGCTACACCTTC
>TRBD2|TRBV6-4|.|TRBJ2-3
CASSATGGGGYNTQYF
TGTGCCAGCAGTGCTACCGGCGGGGGGGGGTATAATACGCAGTATTTT
>.|TRBV5-1|.|TRBJ2-5
CASRMGHGETQYF
TGCGCCAGCAGGATGGGACACGGAGAGACCCAGTACTTC
>.|TRBV3-1/TRBV3-2|.|TRBJ1-4
CASSQAGAFEKLFF
TGTGCCAGCAGCCAAGCAGGGGCGTTCGAAAAACTGTTTTTT
>.|TRBV7-2|.|TRBJ1-2
CASSLGGIRGVYGYTF
TGTGCCAGCAGCTTAGGTGGGATCAGGGGCGTTTATGGCTACACCTTC
>TRBD2|TRBV10-3|.|TRBJ2-7
CAISERGDSYEQYF
TGTGCCATCAGTGAGCGGGGGGACTCCTACGAGCAGTACTTC
>TRBD2|TRBV5-1|few|TRBJ2-7
CALLLGGGRGHYEQYF
TGCGCCCTCCTCCTCGGGGGGGGTCGAGGGCACTACGAGCAGTACTTC
>.|TRBV6-5|.|TRBJ1-4
CASSSDERTNEKLFF
TGTGCCAGCAGTTCCGACGAGCGAACTAATGAAAAACTGTTTTTT
>TRBD1|TRBV27|.|TRBJ2-7
CASSPQGTVAYEQYF
TGTGCCAGCAGTCCCCAAGGGACAGTAGCCTACGAGCAGTACTTC
>.|TRBV6-2/TRBV6-3|.|TRBJ1-5
CASSYGSVPYSNQPQHF
TGTGCCAGCAGTTACGGCAGCGTGCCTTATAGCAATCAGCCCCAGCATTTT